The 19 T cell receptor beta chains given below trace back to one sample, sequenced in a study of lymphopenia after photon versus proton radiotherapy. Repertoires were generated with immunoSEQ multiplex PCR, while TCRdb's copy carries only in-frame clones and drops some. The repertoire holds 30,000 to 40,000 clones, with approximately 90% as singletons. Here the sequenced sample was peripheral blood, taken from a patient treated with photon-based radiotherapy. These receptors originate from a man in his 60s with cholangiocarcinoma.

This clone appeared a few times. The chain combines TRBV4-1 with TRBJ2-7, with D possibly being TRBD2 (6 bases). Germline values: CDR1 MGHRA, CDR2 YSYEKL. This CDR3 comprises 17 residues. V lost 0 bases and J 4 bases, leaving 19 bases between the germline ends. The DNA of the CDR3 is TGCGCCAGCAGCCAAGATCTCAATGGGGGAGGAGGTTACGAGCAGTACTTC. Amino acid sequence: CASSQDLNGGGGYEQYF.

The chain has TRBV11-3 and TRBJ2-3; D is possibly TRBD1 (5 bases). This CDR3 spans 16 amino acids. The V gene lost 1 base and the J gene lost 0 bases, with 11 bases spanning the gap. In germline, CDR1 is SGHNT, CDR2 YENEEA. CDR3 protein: CASSLGQYPSTDTQYF. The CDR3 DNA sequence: TGTGCCAGCAGCTTAGGACAGTATCCTAGCACAGATACGCAGTATTTT.

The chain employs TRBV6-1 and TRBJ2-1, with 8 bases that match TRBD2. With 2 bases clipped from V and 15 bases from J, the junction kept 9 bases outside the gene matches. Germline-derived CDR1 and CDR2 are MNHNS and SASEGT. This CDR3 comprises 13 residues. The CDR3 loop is CASSERGSGIGFF. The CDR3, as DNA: TGTGCCAGCAGTGAAAGAGGTAGCGGGATAGGGTTCTTC.

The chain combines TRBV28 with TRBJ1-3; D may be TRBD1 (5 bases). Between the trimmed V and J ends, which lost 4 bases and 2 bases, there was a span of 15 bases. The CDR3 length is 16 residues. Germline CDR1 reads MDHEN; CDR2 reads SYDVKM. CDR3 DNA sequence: TGTGCCAGCAGTTCCCTAGGGGACTTGGCTGGAAACACCATATATTTT. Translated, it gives CASSSLGDLAGNTIYF.

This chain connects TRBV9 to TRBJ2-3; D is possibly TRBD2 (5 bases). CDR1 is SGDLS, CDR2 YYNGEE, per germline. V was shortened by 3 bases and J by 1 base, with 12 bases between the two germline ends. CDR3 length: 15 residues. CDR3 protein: CASSAGFSGTDTQYF. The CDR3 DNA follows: TGTGCCAGCAGCGCTGGTTTTAGCGGCACAGATACGCAGTATTTT.

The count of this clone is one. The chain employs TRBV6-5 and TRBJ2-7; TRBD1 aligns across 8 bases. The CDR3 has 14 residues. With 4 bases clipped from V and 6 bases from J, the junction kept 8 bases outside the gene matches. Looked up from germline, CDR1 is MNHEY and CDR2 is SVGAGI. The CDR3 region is CASSLDRALVEQYF. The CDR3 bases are TGTGCCAGCAGTTTGGACAGGGCCCTAGTCGAGCAGTACTTC.

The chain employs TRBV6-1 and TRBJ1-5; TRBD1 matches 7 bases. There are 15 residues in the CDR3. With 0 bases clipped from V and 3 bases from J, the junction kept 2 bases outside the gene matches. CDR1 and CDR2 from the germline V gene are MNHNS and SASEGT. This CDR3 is CASSEAGQFNQPQHF. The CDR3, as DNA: TGTGCCAGCAGTGAAGCGGGACAGTTCAATCAGCCCCAGCATTTT.

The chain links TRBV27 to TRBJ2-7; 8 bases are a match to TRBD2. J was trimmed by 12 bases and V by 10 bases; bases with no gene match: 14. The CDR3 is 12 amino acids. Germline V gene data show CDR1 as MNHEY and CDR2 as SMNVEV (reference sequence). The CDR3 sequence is CATTSGSGTLYF. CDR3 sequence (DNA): TGTGCCACGACCTCCGGTAGCGGGACACTGTACTTC.

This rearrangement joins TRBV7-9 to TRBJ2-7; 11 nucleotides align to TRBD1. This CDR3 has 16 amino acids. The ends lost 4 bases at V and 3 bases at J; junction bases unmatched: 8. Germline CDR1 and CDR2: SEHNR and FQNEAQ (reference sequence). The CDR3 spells CASSYRGTGGSYEQYF. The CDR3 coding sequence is TGTGCCAGCAGCTATCGAGGGACAGGGGGAAGCTACGAGCAGTACTTC. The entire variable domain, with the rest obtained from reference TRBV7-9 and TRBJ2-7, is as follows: DTGVSQNPRHKITKRGQNVTFRCDPISEHNRLYWYRQTLGQGPEFLTYFQNEAQLEKSRLLSDRFSAERPKGSFSTLEIQRTEQGDSAMYLCASSYRGTGGSYEQYFGPGTRLTVT.

The DNA for the CDR3 is TGTGCCAGCAGCTTAGATTCTGACTACAATGAGCAGTTCTTC. As protein: CASSLDSDYNEQFF. This chain connects TRBV11-3 to TRBJ2-1, with D hard to call. The length of the CDR3 is 14 residues. Germline V gives CDR1 SGHNT, CDR2 YENEEA. The V gene lost 0 bases and the J gene lost 3 bases, with 6 bases spanning the gap.

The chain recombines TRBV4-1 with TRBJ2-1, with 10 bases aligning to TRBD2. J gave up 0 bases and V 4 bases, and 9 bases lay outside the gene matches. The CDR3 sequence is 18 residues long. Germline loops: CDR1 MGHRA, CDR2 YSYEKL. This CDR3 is CASSRTRTSGSSYNEQFF. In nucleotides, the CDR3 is TGCGCCAGCAGCCGGACTAGGACTAGCGGCAGCTCCTACAATGAGCAGTTCTTC.

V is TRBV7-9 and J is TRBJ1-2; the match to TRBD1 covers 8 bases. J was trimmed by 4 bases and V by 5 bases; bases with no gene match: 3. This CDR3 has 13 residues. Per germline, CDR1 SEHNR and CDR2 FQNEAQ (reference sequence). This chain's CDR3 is CASSPDRGYGYTF. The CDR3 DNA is TGTGCCAGCAGCCCCGACAGGGGCTATGGCTACACCTTC.

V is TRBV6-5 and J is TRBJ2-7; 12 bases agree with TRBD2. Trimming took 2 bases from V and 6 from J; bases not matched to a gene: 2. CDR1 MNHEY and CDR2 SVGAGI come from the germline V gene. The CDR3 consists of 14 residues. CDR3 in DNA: TGTGCCAGCAGTTACAGACTAGCGGGGGTCGAGCAGTACTTC. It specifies CASSYRLAGVEQYF.

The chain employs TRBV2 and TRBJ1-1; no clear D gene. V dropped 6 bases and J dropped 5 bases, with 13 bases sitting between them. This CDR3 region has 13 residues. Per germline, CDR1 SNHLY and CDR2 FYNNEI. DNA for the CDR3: TGTGCCAGCAGCACAAGTTTAGGGACTGAAGCTTTCTTT. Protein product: CASSTSLGTEAFF.

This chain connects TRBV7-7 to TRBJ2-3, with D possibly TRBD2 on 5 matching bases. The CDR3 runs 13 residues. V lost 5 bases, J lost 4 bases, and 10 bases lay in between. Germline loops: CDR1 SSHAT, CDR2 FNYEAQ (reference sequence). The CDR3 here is CASSQEGPDTQYF. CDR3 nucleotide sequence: TGTGCCAGCAGCCAAGAGGGCCCAGATACGCAGTATTTT.

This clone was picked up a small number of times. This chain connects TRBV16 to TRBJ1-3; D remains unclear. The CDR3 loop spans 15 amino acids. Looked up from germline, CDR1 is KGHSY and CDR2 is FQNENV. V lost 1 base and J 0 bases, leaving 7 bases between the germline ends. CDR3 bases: TGTGCCAGCAGCCAATACCAGAGCTCTGGAAACACCATATATTTT. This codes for CASSQYQSSGNTIYF.

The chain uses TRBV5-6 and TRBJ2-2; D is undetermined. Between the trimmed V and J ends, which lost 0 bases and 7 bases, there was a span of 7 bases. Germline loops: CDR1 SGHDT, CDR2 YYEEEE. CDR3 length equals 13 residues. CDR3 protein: CASSLAVDGELFF. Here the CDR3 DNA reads TGTGCCAGCAGCTTGGCCGTCGACGGGGAGCTGTTTTTT.

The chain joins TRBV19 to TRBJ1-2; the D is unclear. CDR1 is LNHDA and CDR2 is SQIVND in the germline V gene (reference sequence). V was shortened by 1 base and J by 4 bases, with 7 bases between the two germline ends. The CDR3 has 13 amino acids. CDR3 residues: CASSIGSGYGYTF. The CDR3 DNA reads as TGTGCCAGTAGTATAGGGTCCGGCTATGGCTACACCTTC. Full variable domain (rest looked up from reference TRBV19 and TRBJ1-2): DGGITQSPKYLFRKEGQNVTLSCEQNLNHDAMYWYRQDPGQGLRLIYYSQIVNDFQKGDIAEGYSVSREKKESFPLTVTSAQKNPTAFYLCASSIGSGYGYTFGSGTRLTVV.

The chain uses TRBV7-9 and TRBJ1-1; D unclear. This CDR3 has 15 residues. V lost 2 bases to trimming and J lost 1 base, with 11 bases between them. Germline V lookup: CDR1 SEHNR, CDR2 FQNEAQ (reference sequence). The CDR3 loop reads CASSLRVAGNTEAFF. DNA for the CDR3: TGTGCCAGCAGCTTAAGGGTGGCGGGGAACACTGAAGCTTTCTTT. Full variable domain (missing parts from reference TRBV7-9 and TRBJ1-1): DTGVSQNPRHKITKRGQNVTFRCDPISEHNRLYWYRQTLGQGPEFLTYFQNEAQLEKSRLLSDRFSAERPKGSFSTLEIQRTEQGDSAMYLCASSLRVAGNTEAFFGQGTRLTVV.